Each of the 25 T cell receptor beta chains below was sequenced from the same sample in a study of OX40 agonist ivuxolimab in advanced cancers. The method was immunoSEQ multiplex PCR; TCRdb's version includes in-frame clones alone and lacks a portion of them. The profile shows 70,000 to 85,000 clones, 86% of them singletons. The sample here was CD4+ or CD8+ T cells sorted from blood, taken in a trial of the OX40 agonist ivuxolimab. The source is an adult with an advanced solid tumor such as melanoma, head and neck, liver or kidney cancer.

The CDR3 here is CASSLGANTEAFF. DNA for the CDR3: TGTGCCAGCAGCTTAGGAGCGAACACTGAAGCTTTCTTT. The chain employs TRBV7-2 and TRBJ1-1; D is uncertain. The CDR3 contains 13 residues. CDR1 is SGHTA, CDR2 FQGNSA, per germline. Between the trimmed V and J ends, which lost 1 base and 1 base, there was a span of 4 bases. Together with reference TRBV7-2 and TRBJ1-1, the CDR3 gives the full variable domain: GAGVSQSPSNKVTEKGKDVELRCDPISGHTALYWYRQSLGQGLEFLIYFQGNSAPDKSGLPSDRFSAERTGGSVSTLTIQRTQQEDSAVYLCASSLGANTEAFFGQGTRLTVV.

The genes are TRBV19 and TRBJ1-6, with 7 bases matching TRBD1. V dropped 6 bases and J dropped 9; count of bases not matched to a gene: 8. In germline, CDR1 is LNHDA, CDR2 SQIVND (reference sequence). The CDR3 runs to 14 residues. The CDR3 sequence: CASSEKQGSSPLHF. In DNA, the CDR3 is TGTGCCAGTAGCGAAAAACAGGGGAGTTCACCCCTCCACTTT.

The V gene is TRBV28, the J gene TRBJ2-3, with TRBD2 identical over 9 bases. CDR3 size: 16 residues. V trimming: 7 bases; J trimming: 4 bases; junction bases outside the gene matches: 12. Germline CDR1 reads MDHEN; CDR2 reads SYDVKM. CDR3 nucleotides: TGTGCCAGCATACCGCTAGTAGCGGGGGCGGCAGATACGCAGTATTTT. This codes for CASIPLVAGAADTQYF.

This chain joins TRBV6-5 and TRBJ1-2; a possible D gene is TRBD1 (6 bases). V was pared by 4 bases and J by 8 bases, with 14 bases between. The CDR3 sequence is 13 residues long. Germline loops: CDR1 MNHEY, CDR2 SVGAGI. The chain's CDR3 is CASSFGLGGGYTF. As DNA, the CDR3 is TGTGCCAGCAGTTTCGGCCTCGGGGGCGGCTACACCTTC.

The rearrangement uses TRBV10-2 and TRBJ2-7; TRBD2 matches at 13 bases. V dropped 5 bases and J dropped 3; count of bases not matched to a gene: 7. Per the germline V gene, CDR1 is WSHSY and CDR2 is SAAADI. The CDR3 length is 16 residues. The CDR3 protein is CASSTLRTSGSYEQYF. The CDR3 bases are TGCGCCAGCAGTACTCTCCGGACTAGCGGGAGCTACGAGCAGTACTTC.

The V call is TRBV19, the J call TRBJ1-1, with 7 positions matching TRBD1. The CDR3 loop spans 13 amino acids. V gave up 5 bases and J gave up 6 bases; unmatched junction bases: 6. Germline V lookup: CDR1 LNHDA, CDR2 SQIVND (reference sequence). The CDR3 spells CASSATGQSEAFF. The CDR3 nucleotides read TGTGCCAGTAGTGCTACGGGACAGTCTGAAGCTTTCTTT.

The rearrangement joins TRBV7-9 to TRBJ2-5, with 7 bases matching TRBD2. The length of the CDR3 is 16 residues. J gave up 5 bases and V 1 base, and 10 bases lay outside the gene matches. Germline values: CDR1 SEHNR, CDR2 FQNEAQ (reference sequence). CDR3 loop: CASSLGGTTLVETQYF. The CDR3 DNA is TGTGCCAGCAGCTTAGGAGGGACTACCCTGGTGGAGACCCAGTACTTC.

The chain carries TRBV27 and TRBJ1-3, with 7 bases lining up with TRBD1. This CDR3 contains 16 residues. V gave up 5 bases and J gave up 3 bases; unmatched junction bases: 10. CDR1 and CDR2 from the germline V gene are MNHEY and SMNVEV (reference sequence). The CDR3 sequence: CASSPSQGQIGNTIYF. DNA for the CDR3: TGTGCCAGCAGTCCTTCACAGGGGCAAATTGGAAACACCATATATTTT.

The chain employs TRBV4-2 and TRBJ2-7; 8 bases map to TRBD1. The CDR3 has 17 residues. Trimming took 1 base from V and 1 from J; bases not matched to a gene: 9. CDR1 is LGHNA and CDR2 is YNFKEQ in the germline V gene. CDR3 protein: CASSQVGLGTGSYEQYF. The DNA for the CDR3 is TGTGCCAGCAGCCAAGTGGGGCTCGGGACAGGTTCCTACGAGCAGTACTTC.

This clone was recorded once. The gene calls are TRBV7-9 and TRBJ1-6, with TRBD1 as a possible D gene (6 bases). V dropped 4 bases and J dropped 6 bases, with 10 bases sitting between them. Germline loops: CDR1 SEHNR, CDR2 FQNEAQ (reference sequence). The CDR3 covers 14 residues. The CDR3 is CASSSGQVNSPLHF. The DNA for the CDR3 is TGTGCCAGCAGCTCGGGACAAGTTAATTCACCCCTCCACTTT.

CDR3 protein: CASSPGTATDTQYF. As DNA, the CDR3 is TGTGCCAGCTCACCGGGGACAGCAACAGATACGCAGTATTTT. The chain is built from TRBV18 and TRBJ2-3; 7 positions match TRBD1. CDR1 and CDR2 (germline): KGHSH, LQKENI. This CDR3 has 14 residues. V was pared by 3 bases and J by 3 bases, with 3 bases of the junction left unmatched.

The chain joins TRBV27 to TRBJ2-7; either TRBD1 or TRBD2 may supply D (6 bases each). CDR3 length: 16 amino acids. CDR1 is MNHEY and CDR2 is SMNVEV in the germline V gene (reference sequence). The V end was cut by 7 bases, the J end by 1 base, with 20 bases between. CDR3 nucleotide sequence: TGTGCCAGCATTGGAGGGGGGATTACAGGGTCCTACGAGCAGTACTTC. Its translation: CASIGGGITGSYEQYF.

The chain recombines TRBV19 with TRBJ1-5; D is perhaps TRBD1 (5 bases). The CDR3 runs to 17 residues. Germline V lookup: CDR1 LNHDA, CDR2 SQIVND (reference sequence). V gave up 0 bases and J gave up 0 bases, with 12 bases separating them. For the CDR3, the DNA is TGTGCCAGTAGTATAGATCTACCAGGGTATAGCAATCAGCCCCAGCATTTT. The encoded protein is CASSIDLPGYSNQPQHF.

This chain joins TRBV11-2 and TRBJ1-1; D not resolved. This CDR3 is 13 amino acids long. V dropped 4 bases and J dropped 4 bases, with 10 bases sitting between them. Looked up from germline, CDR1 is SGHAT and CDR2 is FQNNGV. CDR3 sequence: CASSSSLGTEAFF. Written as DNA, the CDR3 is TGTGCCAGCAGCTCTAGCTTGGGCACTGAAGCTTTCTTT.

J is TRBJ2-1 and V is TRBV6-1; 7 bases are a match to TRBD1. The J segment lost 7 bases and the V segment lost 10 bases, leaving 16 bases of the junction unmatched. This CDR3 comprises 15 residues. Germline lookup yields CDR1 MNHNS and CDR2 SASEGT. CDR3 bases: TGTGCCACCTGGTCATCAGAGGGGGCAGTAAATGAGCAGTTCTTC. This encodes CATWSSEGAVNEQFF.

The chain uses TRBV6-1 and TRBJ1-1, with a tentative D call TRBD1 (5 bases). CDR1 and CDR2 (germline): MNHNS, SASEGT. V was pared by 6 bases and J by 1 base, with 15 bases between. The CDR3 is made up of 15 amino acids. CDR3 in amino acids: CASSGPRVTNTEAFF. In DNA, the CDR3 is TGTGCCAGCAGCGGGCCCAGGGTTACGAACACTGAAGCTTTCTTT.

V gene TRBV12-5 combines with J gene TRBJ2-7, with D uncertain. There are 12 residues in the CDR3. V was trimmed by 1 base and J by 12 bases, leaving 13 bases between them. Looked up from germline, CDR1 is LGHNT and CDR2 is FRNRAP. CDR3 DNA: TGTGCTAGTGGTTTGGGTCTAGGATTCCGGTACTTC. Translated: CASGLGLGFRYF.

The genes are TRBV2 and TRBJ2-4; 7 bases line up with TRBD1. The trim removed 7 bases at V and 5 bases at J, leaving 5 bases unmatched. The V gene's germline CDR1 is SNHLY and CDR2 FYNNEI. The CDR3 covers 13 residues. The CDR3 coding sequence is TGTGCCAGCAACACGGGACAGCAAAACATTCAGTACTTC. Its protein is CASNTGQQNIQYF.

V usage is TRBV7-2 and J usage is TRBJ2-3, with a weak D call TRBD2 (7 bases). Between the trimmed V and J ends, which lost 3 bases and 4 bases, there was a span of 14 bases. Germline V gives CDR1 SGHTA, CDR2 FQGNSA. CDR3 length: 15 amino acids. The DNA for the CDR3 is TGTGCCAGCAGCTTTCGGGGGGCAGCGGCAGATACGCAGTATTTT. Amino acid sequence: CASSFRGAAADTQYF.

The chain couples TRBV18 to TRBJ1-3; D is uncertain. Trimming pared 1 base from V and 8 bases from J, leaving 15 bases between. Germline V gene sequence: CDR1 KGHSH, CDR2 LQKENI. The CDR3 has 15 residues. The CDR3 coding sequence is TGTGCCAGCTCACCACGCGGAGCGGCGGCGGACACCATATATTTT. Its translation: CASSPRGAAADTIYF.

The rearrangement uses TRBV18 and TRBJ1-5, with D unclear. The V end was cut by 1 base, the J end by 8 bases, with 9 bases between. CDR1 and CDR2 from the germline V gene are KGHSH and LQKENI. The CDR3 totals 13 residues. The CDR3 protein is CASSPQGVEPQHF. CDR3 in DNA: TGTGCCAGCTCACCACAGGGCGTGGAGCCCCAGCATTTT.

The V call is TRBV27, the J call TRBJ2-5, with unresolved D. Germline values: CDR1 MNHEY, CDR2 SMNVEV (reference sequence). Trimming removed 8 bases at V and 1 base at J, with 11 bases between. The CDR3 loop spans 13 amino acids. The CDR3 DNA sequence: TGTGCCAGCTCCATTCGAGTCCAAGAGACCCAGTACTTC. This sequence encodes CASSIRVQETQYF.

CDR3: CASSQSQTSGRRTDTQYF. The DNA of the CDR3 is TGCGCCAGCAGCCAAAGCCAGACTAGCGGGAGAAGGACAGATACGCAGTATTTT. The chain carries TRBV4-1 and TRBJ2-3; 12 bases map to TRBD2. V lost 2 bases, J lost 3 bases, and 9 bases stayed unmatched. The CDR3 length is 18 residues. From germline, CDR1 is MGHRA and CDR2 YSYEKL.

The CDR3 DNA reads TGTGCCAGCAGCTTATATGGACAGAGACTGAACACCGGGGAGCTGTTTTTT. As protein: CASSLYGQRLNTGELFF. The genes are TRBV7-9 and TRBJ2-2, with D possibly TRBD1 on 6 matching bases. The CDR3 contains 17 residues. The V and J ends lost 2 bases and 1 base respectively, with 14 bases between them. Germline lookup yields CDR1 SEHNR and CDR2 FQNEAQ (reference sequence).

The V and J genes are TRBV18 and TRBJ1-5, with D possibly being TRBD1 (5 bases). V was cut by 6 bases and J by 2 bases, with 14 bases left in between. This CDR3 region has 15 residues. Germline CDR1 KGHSH, CDR2 LQKENI. In DNA, the CDR3 is TGTGCCAGCTCTGGGGCGGGAGGACGCAATCAGCCCCAGCATTTT. Translation gives CASSGAGGRNQPQHF.